These 15 T cell receptor beta chains came from one sample sequenced in a study of early T cells in non-severe SARS-CoV-2 infection (dated by TCRdb to the early 2020s). The method behind the library was 5' RACE. Sequencing relied on a NextSeq 500. TCRdb passed the public sequencing reads through fastp at Q25 and MiXCR, retaining productive beta sequences. Rows merge per CDR3 protein into single entries with the most common DNA and genes. For this sample the table gives about 71,000 distinct CDR3 sequences, of which approximately 15% were detected only once. The ten most abundant clones make up over 12% of the sample. The specimen sequenced was whole blood. The receptors stem from an adult who was a healthcare worker with PCR-confirmed SARS-CoV-2 infection or an uninfected control (not recorded which).

This clonotype was seen ten or more times. The CDR3, as DNA: TGTGCCAGTAGTATACGCAGGAATGAGCAGTTCTTC. Its protein product is CASSIRRNEQFF. J is TRBJ2-1 and V is TRBV19; D is uncertain. The germline V and J ends were trimmed by 2 bases and 7 bases, with 6 bases remaining between them. CDR1 and CDR2 from the germline V gene are LNHDA and SQIVND (reference sequence). CDR3 length: 12 amino acids.

This chain uses TRBV28 with TRBJ2-3, with D perhaps TRBD1 or TRBD2 (7 bases each). CDR3 length equals 15 residues. V was pared by 6 bases and J by 5 bases, with 18 bases between. Germline values: CDR1 MDHEN, CDR2 SYDVKM. CDR3: CASRPPAGGVDTQYF. CDR3 DNA sequence: TGTGCCAGCAGGCCACCGGCAGGGGGGGTAGATACGCAGTATTTT.

This clonotype was seen a handful of times. The chain couples TRBV20-1 to TRBJ1-1; no reliable D call. This CDR3 is built from 15 residues. V gave up 0 bases and J gave up 0 bases, with 11 bases separating them. CDR1 is DFQATT, CDR2 SNEGSKA, per germline (reference sequence). The DNA for the CDR3 is TGCAGTGCTAGAGATTACGGTCAGATGAACACTGAAGCTTTCTTT. Translated: CSARDYGQMNTEAFF.

The chain couples TRBV7-2 to TRBJ2-1; D possibly uses TRBD1 or TRBD2 (6 bases each). Trimming took 0 bases from V and 0 from J, leaving 9 bases between them. This CDR3 region has 16 residues. CDR1 and CDR2 (germline): SGHTA, FQGNSA. The CDR3 region is CASSLAGGISYNEQFF. The CDR3 nucleotides read TGTGCCAGCAGCTTAGCGGGGGGCATCTCCTACAATGAGCAGTTCTTC.

This clonotype was detected a few times. V is TRBV28 and J is TRBJ1-4; a weak D match, TRBD1 (5 bases). The CDR3 runs to 14 residues. The V end lost 3 bases, the J end lost 6 bases, and 11 bases lay between the germline ends. CDR1 is MDHEN, CDR2 SYDVKM, per germline. CDR3 bases: TGTGCCAGCAGTTTGAGGGGACGGGATGAAAAACTGTTTTTT. This encodes CASSLRGRDEKLFF. The variable domain in full, with the rest retrieved from reference TRBV28 and TRBJ1-4, is DVKVTQSSRYLVKRTGEKVFLECVQDMDHENMFWYRQDPGLGLRLIYFSYDVKMKEKGDIPEGYSVSREKKERFSLILESASTNQTSMYLCASSLRGRDEKLFFGSGTQLSVL.

This chain joins TRBV5-1 and TRBJ2-7, with D unresolved. Trimming left V 9 bases short and J 3 bases short, with 4 bases between. CDR3 length: 9 residues. Germline assignment: CDR1 SGHRS and CDR2 YFSETQ. The CDR3 spells CANDYEQYF. CDR3 sequence (DNA): TGCGCCAACGACTACGAGCAGTACTTC.

The sample holds a few counts of this clonotype. The V and J genes are TRBV7-2 and TRBJ2-3; weak D call: TRBD2 (5 bases). CDR1 and CDR2 from the germline V gene are SGHTA and FQGNSA. The CDR3 is 15 residues long. The ends were cut back, 2 bases at V and 7 bases at J, with 16 bases in the middle. CDR3 amino acids: CASSLPGSTLYTQYF. In DNA form, the CDR3 reads TGTGCCAGCAGCTTACCTGGGAGCACTTTATATACGCAGTATTTT.

This chain links TRBV4-3 with TRBJ2-5; D remains ambiguous. This CDR3 has 16 amino acids. Trimming left V 0 bases short and J 4 bases short, with 15 bases between. Germline assignment: CDR1 LGHNA and CDR2 YSLEER. CDR3 DNA: TGCGCCAGCAGCCAAGATAAAGGGATAGCTTCAGAGACCCAGTACTTC. It is translated as CASSQDKGIASETQYF.

Ten or more counts support this clonotype. V and J are TRBV6-2 or TRBV6-3 and TRBJ2-7; no reliable D call. The length of the CDR3 is 18 residues. The germline V gene has CDR1 MNHEY and CDR2 SVGEGT. The V and J ends lost 0 bases and 1 base respectively, with 19 bases between them. CDR3 protein: CASSYSAGGFLGSYEQYF. The CDR3 DNA follows: TGTGCCAGCAGTTACTCCGCAGGCGGTTTCCTTGGGTCCTACGAGCAGTACTTC.

This clonotype has only a few counts. J is TRBJ1-5 and V is TRBV7-2; D possibly corresponds to TRBD1 (6 bases). The CDR3 has 17 amino acids. The germline V gene has CDR1 SGHTA and CDR2 FQGNSA. Deletions cut 3 bases from V and 0 bases from J, with 15 bases between. This CDR3 reads CASSLGSRGNSNQPQHF. The CDR3 nucleotides read TGTGCCAGCAGCTTGGGCTCAAGGGGGAATAGCAATCAGCCCCAGCATTTT. Filled out from reference TRBV7-2 and TRBJ1-5, the complete variable domain reads GAGVSQSPSNKVTEKGKDVELRCDPISGHTALYWYRQSLGQGLEFLIYFQGNSAPDKSGLPSDRFSAERTGGSVSTLTIQRTQQEDSAVYLCASSLGSRGNSNQPQHFGDGTRLSIL.

This clonotype was counted between two and nine times. The rearrangement joins TRBV28 to TRBJ2-7; possible D gene TRBD2, 6 bases. In germline, CDR1 is MDHEN, CDR2 SYDVKM. The CDR3 extends over 14 amino acids. Trimming took 5 bases from V and 8 from J, leaving 19 bases between them. The CDR3 sequence: CASSTGTHRPQQYF. CDR3 coding DNA: TGTGCCAGCAGTACCGGGACTCACCGTCCCCAGCAGTACTTC.

This clonotype was counted only a few times. This chain uses TRBV7-2 with TRBJ2-5; no definite D call. The germline gives CDR1 SGHTA, CDR2 FQGNSA. Trimming pared 2 bases from V and 5 bases from J, leaving 18 bases between. The CDR3 sequence is 16 residues long. The CDR3 loop reads CASSLSQSRVRETQYF. The CDR3 DNA is TGTGCCAGCAGCTTAAGCCAGTCGCGAGTGAGGGAGACCCAGTACTTC.

The CDR3 DNA follows: TGTGCCAGCAGTTACCAACAGGGTTACCAGCCCCAGCATTTT. Encoded protein: CASSYQQGYQPQHF. The chain is built from TRBV6-6 and TRBJ1-5; weak D call: TRBD1 (6 bases). Germline V gene data show CDR1 as MNHNY and CDR2 as SVGAGI (reference sequence). This CDR3 has 14 residues. V was trimmed by 2 bases and J by 7 bases, leaving 12 bases between them.

This clonotype was seen many times. V is TRBV28 and J is TRBJ2-1; 15 bases line up with TRBD2. Germline assignment: CDR1 MDHEN and CDR2 SYDVKM. With 6 bases clipped from V and 4 bases from J, the junction kept 13 bases outside the gene matches. This CDR3 has 19 residues. CDR3 coding DNA: TGTGCCAGCAGCTTTAGACCGGGACTAGCGGGGGGTGCGTACAATGAGCAGTTCTTC. Residues: CASSFRPGLAGGAYNEQFF.

The chain recombines TRBV12-3 or TRBV12-4 with TRBJ2-5, with D possibly matching TRBD1 (6 bases). With 5 bases removed from V and 5 bases from J, the gap between germline ends came to 15 bases. The CDR3 covers 14 residues. The CDR3 bases are TGTGCCAGCAGTCCACTGACAGGTCGGGAGACCCAGTACTTC. Its protein product is CASSPLTGRETQYF.